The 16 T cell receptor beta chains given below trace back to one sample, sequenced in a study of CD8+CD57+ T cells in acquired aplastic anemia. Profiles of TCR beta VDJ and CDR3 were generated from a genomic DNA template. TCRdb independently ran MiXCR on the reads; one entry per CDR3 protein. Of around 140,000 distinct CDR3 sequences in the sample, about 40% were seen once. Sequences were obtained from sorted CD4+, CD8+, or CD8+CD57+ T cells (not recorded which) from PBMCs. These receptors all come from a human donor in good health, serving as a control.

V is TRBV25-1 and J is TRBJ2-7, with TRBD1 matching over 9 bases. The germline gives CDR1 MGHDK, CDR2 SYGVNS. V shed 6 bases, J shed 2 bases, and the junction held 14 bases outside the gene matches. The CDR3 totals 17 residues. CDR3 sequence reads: CASSFPQSWDRAYEQYF. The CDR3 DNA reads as TGTGCCAGCAGCTTCCCTCAGAGTTGGGACAGGGCCTACGAGCAGTACTTC.

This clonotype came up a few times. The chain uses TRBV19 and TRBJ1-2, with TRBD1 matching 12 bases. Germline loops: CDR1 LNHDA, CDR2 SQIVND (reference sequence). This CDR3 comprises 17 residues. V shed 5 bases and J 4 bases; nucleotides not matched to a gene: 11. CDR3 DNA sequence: TGTGCCAGTAGTTGGGGACAGGGGGCCAAGAGCCTCTATGGCTACACCTTC. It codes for CASSWGQGAKSLYGYTF.

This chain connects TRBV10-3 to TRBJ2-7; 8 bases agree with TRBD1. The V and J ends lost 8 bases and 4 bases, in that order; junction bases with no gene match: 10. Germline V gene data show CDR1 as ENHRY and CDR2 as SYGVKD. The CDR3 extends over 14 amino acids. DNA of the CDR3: TGTGCCATCCGCAAGACAGGGGCTCCTTACGAGCAGTACTTC. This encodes CAIRKTGAPYEQYF.

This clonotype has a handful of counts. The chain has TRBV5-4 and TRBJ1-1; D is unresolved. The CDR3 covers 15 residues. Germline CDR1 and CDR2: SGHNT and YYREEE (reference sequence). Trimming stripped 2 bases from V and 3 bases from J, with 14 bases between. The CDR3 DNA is TGTGCCAGCAGCTTCGGGAGGATAACTCACACTGAAGCTTTCTTT. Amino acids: CASSFGRITHTEAFF.

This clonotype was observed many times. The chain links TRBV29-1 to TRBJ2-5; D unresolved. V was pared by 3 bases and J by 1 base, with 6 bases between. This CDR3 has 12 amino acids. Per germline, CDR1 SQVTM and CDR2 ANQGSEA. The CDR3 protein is CSVDTVQETQYF. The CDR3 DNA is TGCAGCGTTGATACCGTCCAAGAGACCCAGTACTTC.

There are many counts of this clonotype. The CDR3 here is CAISEGQEGNQPQHF. The CDR3 DNA follows: TGTGCCATCAGTGAAGGACAGGAAGGCAATCAGCCCCAGCATTTT. The gene calls are TRBV10-3 and TRBJ1-5; 7 bases map to TRBD1. CDR3 length: 15 amino acids. Germline CDR1 ENHRY, CDR2 SYGVKD. Losses at the gene ends were 3 bases for V and 2 bases for J; bases not matched to a gene: 4.

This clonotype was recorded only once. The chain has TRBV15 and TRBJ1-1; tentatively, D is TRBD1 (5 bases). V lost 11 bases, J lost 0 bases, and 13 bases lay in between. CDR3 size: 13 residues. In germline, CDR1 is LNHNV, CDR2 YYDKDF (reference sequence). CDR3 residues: CAVGDGVNTEAFF. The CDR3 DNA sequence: TGTGCCGTAGGGGACGGAGTGAACACTGAAGCTTTCTTT.

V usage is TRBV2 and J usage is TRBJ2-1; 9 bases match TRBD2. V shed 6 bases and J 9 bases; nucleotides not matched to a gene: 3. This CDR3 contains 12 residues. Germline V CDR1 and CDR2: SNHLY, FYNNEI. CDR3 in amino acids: CASRVSGGEQFF. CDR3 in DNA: TGTGCCAGCAGGGTTAGCGGGGGTGAGCAGTTCTTC.

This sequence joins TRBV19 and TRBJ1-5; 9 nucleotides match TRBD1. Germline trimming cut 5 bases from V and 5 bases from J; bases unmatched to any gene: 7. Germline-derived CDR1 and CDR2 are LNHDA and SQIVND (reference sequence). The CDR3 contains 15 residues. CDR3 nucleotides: TGTGCCAGTAGTGTACAGGGGGCGATTTATCAGCCCCAGCATTTT. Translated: CASSVQGAIYQPQHF.

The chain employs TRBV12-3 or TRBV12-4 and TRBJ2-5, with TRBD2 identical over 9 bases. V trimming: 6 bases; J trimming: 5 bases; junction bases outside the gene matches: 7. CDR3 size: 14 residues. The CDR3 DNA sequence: TGTGCCAGCAGGACTAGCGGACCTCGGGAGACCCAGTACTTC. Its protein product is CASRTSGPRETQYF.

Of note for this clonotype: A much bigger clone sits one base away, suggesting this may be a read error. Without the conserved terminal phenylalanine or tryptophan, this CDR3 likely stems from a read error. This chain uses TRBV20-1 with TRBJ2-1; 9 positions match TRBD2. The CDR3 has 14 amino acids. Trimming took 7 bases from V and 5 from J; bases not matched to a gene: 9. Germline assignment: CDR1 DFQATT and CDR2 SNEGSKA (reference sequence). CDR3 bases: TGCAGTGGACCGGGGTGCGGGGGGGACAATGAGCAGTTCCTC. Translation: CSGPGCGGDNEQFL.

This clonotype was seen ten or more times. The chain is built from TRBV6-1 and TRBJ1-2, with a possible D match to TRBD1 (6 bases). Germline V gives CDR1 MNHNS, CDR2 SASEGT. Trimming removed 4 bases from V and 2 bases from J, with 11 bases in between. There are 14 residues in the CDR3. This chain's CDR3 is CASSGGPVNYGYTF. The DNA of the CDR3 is TGTGCCAGCAGTGGGGGGCCGGTGAACTATGGCTACACCTTC.

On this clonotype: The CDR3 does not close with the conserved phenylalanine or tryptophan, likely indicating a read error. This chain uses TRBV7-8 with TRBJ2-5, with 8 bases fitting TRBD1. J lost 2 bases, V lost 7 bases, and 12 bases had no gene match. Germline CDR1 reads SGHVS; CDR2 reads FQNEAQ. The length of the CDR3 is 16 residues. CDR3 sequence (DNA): TGTGCCAGCAACATGAGCACCCGGGACAGGCAAGAGACCCAGTACCTC. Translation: CASNMSTRDRQETQYL.

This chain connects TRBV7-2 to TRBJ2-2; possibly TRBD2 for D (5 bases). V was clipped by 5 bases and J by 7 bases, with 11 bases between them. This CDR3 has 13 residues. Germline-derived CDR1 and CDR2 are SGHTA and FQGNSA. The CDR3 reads CASSPAASGELFF. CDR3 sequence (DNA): TGTGCCAGCAGCCCAGCGGCTAGCGGGGAGCTGTTTTTT.

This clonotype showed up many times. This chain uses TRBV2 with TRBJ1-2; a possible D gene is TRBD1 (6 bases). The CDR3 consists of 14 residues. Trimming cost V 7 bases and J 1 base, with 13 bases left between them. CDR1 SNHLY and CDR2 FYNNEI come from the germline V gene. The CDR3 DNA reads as TGTGCCAGCATTGGGCAGGGGCGTAACTATGGCTACACCTTC. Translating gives CASIGQGRNYGYTF.

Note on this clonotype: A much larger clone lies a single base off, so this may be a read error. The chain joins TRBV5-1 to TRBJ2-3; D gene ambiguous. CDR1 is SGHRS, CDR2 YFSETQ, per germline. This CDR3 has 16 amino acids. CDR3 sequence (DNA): TGCGCCCGCAGCTTTTTGCCCGTGGGTAGCACAGATACGCAGTATTTT. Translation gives CARSFLPVGSTDTQYF.